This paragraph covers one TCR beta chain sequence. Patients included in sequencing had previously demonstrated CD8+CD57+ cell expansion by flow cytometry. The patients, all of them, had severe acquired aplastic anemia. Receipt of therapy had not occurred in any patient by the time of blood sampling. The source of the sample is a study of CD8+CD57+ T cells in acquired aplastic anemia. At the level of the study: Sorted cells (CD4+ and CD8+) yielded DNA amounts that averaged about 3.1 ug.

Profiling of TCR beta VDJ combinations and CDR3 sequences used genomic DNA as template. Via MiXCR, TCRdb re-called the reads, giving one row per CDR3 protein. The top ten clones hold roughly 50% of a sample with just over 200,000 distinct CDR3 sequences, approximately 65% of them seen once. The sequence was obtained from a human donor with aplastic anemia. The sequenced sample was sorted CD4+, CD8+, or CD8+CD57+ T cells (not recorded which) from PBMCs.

For the CDR3, the DNA is TGCAGCGTTGGTCCCGGGACTAGCGGGTGGCCGGATACGCAGTATTTT. This encodes CSVGPGTSGWPDTQYF. The chain carries TRBV29-1 and TRBJ2-3, with 12 positions matching TRBD2. The CDR3 spans 16 residues. J lost 6 bases, V lost 4 bases, and 11 bases had no gene match. The germline V gene encodes CDR1 SQVTM and CDR2 ANQGSEA.